Detailed here is one T cell receptor (beta chain). This record comes from a study of blood T cell repertoires in COVID-19. About the study: COVID-19 samples from acute and convalescent phases originated in the United States, Italy and Spain. The analysed material was cDNA or gDNA that came from T cells, B-cell-depleted T cells, or PBMCs.

Under the authors' procedure: Amplified reference gene primers provided the basis for estimating nucleated cell counts. Clones were read by immunoSEQ multiplex PCR, and TCRdb kept only the in-frame ones, dropping some. The V and J calls and clone size were taken over from that table, and D and trimming were inferred from the DNA. This table has 90,000 to 120,000 clones, 88% appearing once. The CDR3 spans 14 residues. Germline V gene sequence: CDR1 SGDLS, CDR2 YYNGEE. Trimming left V 3 bases short and J 7 bases short, with 11 bases between. The sequence came from a woman aged 60-70 years with acute or convalescent COVID-19. Sequencing input: peripheral blood. V gene TRBV9 combines with J gene TRBJ1-6; no reliable D call. DNA for the CDR3: TGTGCCAGCAGCGCCGGAGGAAGGAATTCACCCCTCCACTTT. Its protein is CASSAGGRNSPLHF.